The 15 T cell receptor beta chains reported below all come from one sample, sequenced in a study of identical twins. TCRdb re-analysed the 5' RACE reads in MiXCR, keeping a single row per CDR3 protein. Of about 100,000 distinct CDR3 sequences in the sample, around 5.5% were seen once. Sequences were obtained from memory T cells sorted from blood. The receptors shown here come from a woman in her forties or fifties in good health.

This clonotype was found many times. J is TRBJ2-5 and V is TRBV20-1, with D perhaps matching TRBD1 (5 bases). V was clipped by 4 bases and J by 4 bases, with 22 bases between them. Germline CDR1 DFQATT, CDR2 SNEGSKA (reference sequence). There are 16 residues in the CDR3. The CDR3 nucleotides read TGCAGTGCTACGTCCCCTGGGGCCCGGCCAAGAGAGACCCAGTACTTC. It is translated as CSATSPGARPRETQYF.

This clonotype was observed many times. V gene TRBV5-1 combines with J gene TRBJ2-1; tentative D call: TRBD2 (5 bases). The CDR3 is 14 amino acids. Deletions cut 4 bases from V and 8 bases from J, with 16 bases between. Germline CDR1 and CDR2: SGHRS and YFSETQ. The CDR3 reads CASSGSGGRYEQFF. CDR3 nucleotides: TGCGCCAGCAGCGGGAGCGGCGGGCGCTATGAGCAGTTCTTC.

This clonotype was counted a few times. The chain joins TRBV4-1 to TRBJ2-1; TRBD2 matches 12 bases. V was pared by 4 bases and J by 1 base, with 11 bases of the junction left unmatched. The V gene's germline CDR1 is MGHRA and CDR2 YSYEKL. The CDR3 contains 19 residues. The CDR3 sequence: CASSRSSRLAGVSYNEQFF. The CDR3, as DNA: TGCGCCAGCAGCCGCTCCTCGCGACTAGCGGGAGTATCCTACAATGAGCAGTTCTTC.

This clonotype has more than one count but fewer than ten. This chain joins TRBV12-3 or TRBV12-4 and TRBJ2-5, with D perhaps matching TRBD1 (5 bases). The CDR3 totals 13 residues. Trimming took 4 bases from V and 1 from J, leaving 7 bases between them. CDR3 loop: CASSSDIQETQYF. The CDR3 bases are TGTGCCAGCAGTTCGGACATCCAAGAGACCCAGTACTTC.

V is TRBV7-9 and J is TRBJ1-2, with a weak D call TRBD1 (6 bases). In germline, CDR1 is SEHNR, CDR2 FQNEAQ (reference sequence). CDR3 length: 14 residues. The V end was cut by 5 bases, the J end by 1 base, with 11 bases between. The CDR3 bases are TGTGCCAGCAGCGGTACAGGGTATAACTATGGCTACACCTTC. This gives the protein CASSGTGYNYGYTF.

There are many counts of this clonotype. The chain links TRBV20-1 to TRBJ2-3, with D hard to call. There are 14 residues in the CDR3. Germline V gene lookup returns CDR1 DFQATT and CDR2 SNEGSKA (reference sequence). V was shortened by 1 base and J by 6 bases, with 14 bases between the two germline ends. CDR3: CSARGPYSPDTQYF. The CDR3 DNA reads TGCAGTGCTAGAGGCCCTTACTCACCGGATACGCAGTATTTT.

This clonotype came up many times. This chain links TRBV12-3 or TRBV12-4 with TRBJ1-2, with D tentatively TRBD1 (5 bases). V was clipped by 7 bases and J by 8 bases, with 14 bases between them. This CDR3 contains 12 residues. CDR3 DNA sequence: TGTGCCAGCATTCGAGTCCCAGGGGGCTACACCTTC. The encoded protein is CASIRVPGGYTF.

This clonotype was seen many times. The CDR3 DNA reads as TGTGCCATCGGGGGGACTAGCCGCGACAATGAGCAGTTCTTC. This translates into CAIGGTSRDNEQFF. The J gene is TRBJ2-1, the V gene TRBV10-3; 9 bases line up with TRBD2. This CDR3 comprises 14 residues. Germline CDR1 and CDR2: ENHRY and SYGVKD. Germline trimming cut 8 bases from V and 5 bases from J; bases unmatched to any gene: 7.

This clonotype has ten or more counts. CDR3 residues: CASSLAIVLAGVLEQFF. The CDR3 DNA sequence: TGTGCCAGCAGCTTAGCTATCGTCCTAGCGGGAGTTCTTGAGCAGTTCTTC. This chain links TRBV7-2 with TRBJ2-1; 10 bases fit TRBD2. The junction had 11 bases not matched to a gene; V was cut back by 0 bases and J by 9 bases. The CDR3 consists of 17 residues. The germline CDR1 and CDR2 sequences are SGHTA and FQGNSA.

This clonotype was detected ten times or more. This chain connects TRBV6-5 to TRBJ1-2, with D perhaps TRBD1 (6 bases). Germline CDR1 reads MNHEY; CDR2 reads SVGAGI. V lost 6 bases and J 0 bases, leaving 11 bases between the germline ends. The CDR3 length is 14 residues. DNA of the CDR3: TGTGCCAGCAGAATGGACAGCGCTAACTATGGCTACACCTTC. This sequence encodes CASRMDSANYGYTF.

This clonotype came up many times. The gene calls are TRBV14 and TRBJ2-1, with a weak D call TRBD2 (6 bases). There are 12 residues in the CDR3. CDR1 SGHDN and CDR2 FVKESK come from the germline V gene. Deletions cut 4 bases from V and 13 bases from J, with 14 bases between. CDR3 region: CASSPAGRAQFF. CDR3 sequence (DNA): TGTGCCAGCAGCCCCGCGGGGCGTGCTCAGTTCTTC.

This clonotype was picked up many times. This sequence joins TRBV7-9 and TRBJ2-1; possibly TRBD2 for D (6 bases). V dropped 1 base and J dropped 9 bases, with 13 bases sitting between them. Germline lookup yields CDR1 SEHNR and CDR2 FQNEAQ (reference sequence). This CDR3 has 14 residues. Written as DNA, the CDR3 is TGTGCCAGCAGCTTAGGAGCCGGGAGAGGTGAGCAGTTCTTC. As protein: CASSLGAGRGEQFF.

The chain is built from TRBV5-1 and TRBJ2-1; the D is unclear. V was shortened by 2 bases and J by 7 bases, with 4 bases between the two germline ends. The CDR3 is 11 residues long. The germline CDR1 and CDR2 sequences are SGHRS and YFSETQ. The CDR3 loop reads CASSFQNEQFF. The CDR3 DNA is TGCGCCAGCAGCTTCCAAAATGAGCAGTTCTTC.

This clonotype was found many times. The chain combines TRBV5-1 with TRBJ1-1; D perhaps matches TRBD1 (5 bases). The CDR3 is 15 residues long. V gave up 4 bases and J gave up 1 base, with 14 bases separating them. Germline values: CDR1 SGHRS, CDR2 YFSETQ. CDR3 loop: CASSPTWGTNTEAFF. CDR3 in DNA: TGCGCCAGCAGCCCAACGTGGGGCACGAACACTGAAGCTTTCTTT.

At least ten counts were recorded for this clonotype. This sequence joins TRBV29-1 and TRBJ2-3, with D possibly matching TRBD2 (5 bases). CDR1 is SQVTM, CDR2 ANQGSEA, per germline. Trimming left V 6 bases short and J 1 base short, with 14 bases between. The CDR3 has 14 residues. The CDR3 region is CSVPRVMGTDTQYF. CDR3 sequence (DNA): TGCAGCGTACCGAGGGTAATGGGCACAGATACGCAGTATTTT.